The rows below give T cell receptor beta chains drawn from one sample of a study of blood T cell repertoires in COVID-19. The protocol was immunoSEQ multiplex PCR, while the TCRdb copy is restricted to in-frame clones and leaves out a portion. This table has approximately 170,000 clones, roughly 88% appearing once. The sequencing input was peripheral blood. Receptor source: a man of 80 years or more with COVID-19, enrolled during active disease. The CDR3 runs from the conserved cysteine through the conserved F or W. A D gene is named only where the DNA matches it firmly.

J gene,D gene,V gene,CDR3 protein
TRBJ1-6,NA,TRBV6-5,CASSPKSGNSPLHF
TRBJ2-5,TRBD2,TRBV14,CASSQGLAGIEGETQYF
TRBJ2-7,NA,TRBV19,CASSFDLVATSYEQYF
TRBJ2-7,TRBD2,TRBV4-3,CASSQVLPRVTSGGTYEQYF
TRBJ1-2,NA,TRBV19,CASSESSDYGYTF
TRBJ1-2,NA,TRBV6-5,CAIQDSGYGYTF
TRBJ2-3,NA,TRBV3-1/TRBV3-2,CASSHLGDTQYF
TRBJ1-2,TRBD1,TRBV2,CASRTGQGGYGYTF
TRBJ2-5,NA,TRBV15,CATSYGREETQYF
TRBJ2-4,NA,TRBV2,CASSWTLAKNIQYF
TRBJ2-5,TRBD2,TRBV19,CASRPRGGRQTQYF
TRBJ2-3,TRBD1,TRBV5-4,CASSLLTGVGDTQYF
TRBJ1-6,NA,TRBV3-1/TRBV3-2,CASSQDPGINSPLHF
TRBJ2-3,NA,TRBV23-1,CASSLPRRTSTDTQYF
TRBJ2-5,NA,TRBV5-1,CASSVGGDGRETQYF
TRBJ1-1,NA,TRBV10-3,CAIRQSEVVSTEAFF
TRBJ2-2,NA,TRBV28,CASQSTSTGWDTGELFF
TRBJ1-2,NA,TRBV4-1,CASSQPLRGGYGYTF
TRBJ2-3,TRBD1,TRBV6-5,CVSGQTGRDTQYF
TRBJ1-2,NA,TRBV6-1,CASSEGRVYGYTF
TRBJ1-2,NA,TRBV28,CASSPGGDYGYTF
TRBJ2-3,NA,TRBV4-3,CASSQVGDTQYF
TRBJ2-7,NA,TRBV5-1,CASSLGAGASYEQYF
TRBJ2-6,NA,TRBV19,CASSIRGGSGANVLTF
TRBJ1-2,TRBD1,TRBV24-1,CATSAPGTASNYGYTF
TRBJ1-6,TRBD1,TRBV18,CASSPGDRGPSPLHF
TRBJ2-1,TRBD1,TRBV6-5,CASSSGQGARNEQFF
TRBJ1-1,TRBD1,TRBV6-2/TRBV6-3,CASSYPGQGARSTEAFF
TRBJ2-7,TRBD2,TRBV2,CASRAGLANYEQYF